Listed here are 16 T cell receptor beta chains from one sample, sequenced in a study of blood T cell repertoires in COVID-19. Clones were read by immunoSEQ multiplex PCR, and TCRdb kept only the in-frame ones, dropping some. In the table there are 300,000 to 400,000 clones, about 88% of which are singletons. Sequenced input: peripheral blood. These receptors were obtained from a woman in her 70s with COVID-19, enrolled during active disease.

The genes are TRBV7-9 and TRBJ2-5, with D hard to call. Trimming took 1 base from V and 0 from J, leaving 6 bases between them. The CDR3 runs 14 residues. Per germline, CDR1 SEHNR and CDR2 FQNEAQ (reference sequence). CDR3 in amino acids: CASSLELYQETQYF. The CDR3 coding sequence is TGTGCCAGCAGCTTAGAACTCTACCAAGAGACCCAGTACTTC.

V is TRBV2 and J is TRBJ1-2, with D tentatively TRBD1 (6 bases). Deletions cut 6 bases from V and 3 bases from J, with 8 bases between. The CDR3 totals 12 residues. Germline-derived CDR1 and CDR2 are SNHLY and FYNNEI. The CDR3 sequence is CASSSGDYGYTF. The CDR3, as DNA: TGTGCCAGCAGCTCAGGGGACTATGGCTACACCTTC.

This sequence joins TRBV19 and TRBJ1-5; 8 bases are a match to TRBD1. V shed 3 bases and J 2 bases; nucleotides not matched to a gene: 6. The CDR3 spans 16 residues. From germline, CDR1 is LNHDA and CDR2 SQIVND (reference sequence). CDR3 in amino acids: CASSIPGQGRNQPQHF. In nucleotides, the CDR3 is TGTGCCAGTAGTATCCCTGGACAGGGCCGCAATCAGCCCCAGCATTTT.

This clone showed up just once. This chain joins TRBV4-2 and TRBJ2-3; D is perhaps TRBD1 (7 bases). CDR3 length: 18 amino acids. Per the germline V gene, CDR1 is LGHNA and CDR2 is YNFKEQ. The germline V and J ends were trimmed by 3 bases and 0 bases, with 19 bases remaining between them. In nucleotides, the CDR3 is TGTGCCAGCAGCCAGGAGGGACAGTTTTTTGCTAGCACAGATACGCAGTATTTT. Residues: CASSQEGQFFASTDTQYF.

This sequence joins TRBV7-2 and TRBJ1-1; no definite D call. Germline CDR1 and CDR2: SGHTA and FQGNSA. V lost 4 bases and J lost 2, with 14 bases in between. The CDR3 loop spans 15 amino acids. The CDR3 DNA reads TGTGCCAGCAGCTCCACAGTCACAGCAAACACTGAAGCTTTCTTT. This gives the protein CASSSTVTANTEAFF.

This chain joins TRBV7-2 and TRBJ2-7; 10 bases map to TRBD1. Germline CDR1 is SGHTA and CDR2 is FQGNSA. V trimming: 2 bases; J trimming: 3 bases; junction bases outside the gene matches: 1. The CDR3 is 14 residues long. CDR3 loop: CASSLRTGGYEQYF. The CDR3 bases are TGTGCCAGCAGCTTAAGGACAGGGGGCTACGAGCAGTACTTC.

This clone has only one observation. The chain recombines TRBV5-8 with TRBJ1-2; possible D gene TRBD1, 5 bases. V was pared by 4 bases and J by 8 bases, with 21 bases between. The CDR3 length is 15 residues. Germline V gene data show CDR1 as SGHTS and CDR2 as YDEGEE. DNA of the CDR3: TGTGCCAGCAGCCCCGCTACGACATCGGGGGTGGGCTACACCTTC. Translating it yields CASSPATTSGVGYTF.

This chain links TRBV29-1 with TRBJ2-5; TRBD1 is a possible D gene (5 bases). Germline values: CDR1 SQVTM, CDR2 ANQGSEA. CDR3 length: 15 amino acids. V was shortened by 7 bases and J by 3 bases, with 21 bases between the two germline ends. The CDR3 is CSGLGASGWEETQYF. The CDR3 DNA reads TGCAGCGGATTAGGGGCCTCCGGGTGGGAAGAGACCCAGTACTTC.

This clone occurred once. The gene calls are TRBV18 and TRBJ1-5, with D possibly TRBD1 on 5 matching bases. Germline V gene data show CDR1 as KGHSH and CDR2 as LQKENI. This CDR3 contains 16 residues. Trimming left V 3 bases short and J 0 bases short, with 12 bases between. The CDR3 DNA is TGTGCCAGCTCACCTGGGGCGGCTAATAGCAATCAGCCCCAGCATTTT. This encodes CASSPGAANSNQPQHF. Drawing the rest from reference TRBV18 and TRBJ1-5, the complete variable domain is NAGVMQNPRHLVRRRGQEARLRCSPMKGHSHVYWYRQLPEEGLKFMVYLQKENIIDESGMPKERFSAEFPKEGPSILRIQQVVRGDSAAYFCASSPGAANSNQPQHFGDGTRLSIL.

The CDR3 DNA is TGTGCCAGCAGCCGGACAGGACAGTTCGCTTTCTTT. This codes for CASSRTGQFAFF. The chain uses TRBV12-3 or TRBV12-4 and TRBJ1-1; the match to TRBD1 covers 7 bases. CDR3 length: 12 amino acids. V shed 6 bases, J shed 11 bases, and the junction held 9 bases outside the gene matches.

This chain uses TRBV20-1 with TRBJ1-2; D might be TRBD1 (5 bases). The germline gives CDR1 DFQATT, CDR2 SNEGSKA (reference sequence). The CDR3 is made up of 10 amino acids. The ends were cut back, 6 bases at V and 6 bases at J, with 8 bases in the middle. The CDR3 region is CSAIQDGYTF. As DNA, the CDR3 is TGCAGTGCAATACAGGATGGCTACACCTTC.

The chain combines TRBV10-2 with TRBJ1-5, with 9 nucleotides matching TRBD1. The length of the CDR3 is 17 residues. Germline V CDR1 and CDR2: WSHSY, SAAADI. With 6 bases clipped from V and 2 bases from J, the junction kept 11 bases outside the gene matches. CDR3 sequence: CASRVGQGKRGNQPQHF. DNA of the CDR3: TGCGCCAGCAGGGTCGGACAGGGGAAAAGGGGCAATCAGCCCCAGCATTTT.

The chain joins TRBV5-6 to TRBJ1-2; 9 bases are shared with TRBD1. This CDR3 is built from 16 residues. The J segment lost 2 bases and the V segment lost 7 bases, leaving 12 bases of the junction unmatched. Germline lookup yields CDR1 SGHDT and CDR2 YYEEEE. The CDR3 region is CASLHRGRNTNYGYTF. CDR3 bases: TGTGCCAGCTTACACAGGGGGCGGAACACAAACTATGGCTACACCTTC.

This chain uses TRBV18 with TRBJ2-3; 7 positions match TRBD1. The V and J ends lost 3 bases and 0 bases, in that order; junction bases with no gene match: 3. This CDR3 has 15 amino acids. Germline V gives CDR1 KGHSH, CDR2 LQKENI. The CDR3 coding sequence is TGTGCCAGCTCACCGGGGACAGTTAGCACAGATACGCAGTATTTT. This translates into CASSPGTVSTDTQYF.

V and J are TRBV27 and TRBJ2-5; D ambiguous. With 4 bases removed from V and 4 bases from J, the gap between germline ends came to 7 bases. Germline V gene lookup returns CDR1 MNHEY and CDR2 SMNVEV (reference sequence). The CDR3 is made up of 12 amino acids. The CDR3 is CASSSSRETQYF. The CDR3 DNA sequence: TGTGCCAGCAGTTCTTCCCGAGAGACCCAGTACTTC.

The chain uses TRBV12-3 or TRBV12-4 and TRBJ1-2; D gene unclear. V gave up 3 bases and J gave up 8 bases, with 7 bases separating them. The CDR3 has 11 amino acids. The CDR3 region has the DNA TGTGCCAGCAGTTTTTTTGGCGGCTACACCTTC. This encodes CASSFFGGYTF.